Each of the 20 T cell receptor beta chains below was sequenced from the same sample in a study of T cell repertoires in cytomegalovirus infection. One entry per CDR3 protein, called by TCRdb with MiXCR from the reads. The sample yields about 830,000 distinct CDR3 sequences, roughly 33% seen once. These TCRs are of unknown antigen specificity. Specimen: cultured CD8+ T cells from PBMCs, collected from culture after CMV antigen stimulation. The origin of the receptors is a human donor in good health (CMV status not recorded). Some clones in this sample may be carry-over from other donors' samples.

As DNA, the CDR3 is TGTGCCAGTAGTATACCACAGGGGGCCACAGATACGCAGTATTTT. Its translation is CASSIPQGATDTQYF. This chain links TRBV19 with TRBJ2-3, with 9 bases identical to TRBD1. The CDR3 sequence is 15 residues long. Germline V gene lookup returns CDR1 LNHDA and CDR2 SQIVND (reference sequence). With V trimmed by 2 bases and J by 2 bases, 2 bases remained unmatched. Based on the CDR3 plus reference TRBV19 and TRBJ2-3, the full variable domain is DGGITQSPKYLFRKEGQNVTLSCEQNLNHDAMYWYRQDPGQGLRLIYYSQIVNDFQKGDIAEGYSVSREKKESFPLTVTSAQKNPTAFYLCASSIPQGATDTQYFGPGTRLTVL.

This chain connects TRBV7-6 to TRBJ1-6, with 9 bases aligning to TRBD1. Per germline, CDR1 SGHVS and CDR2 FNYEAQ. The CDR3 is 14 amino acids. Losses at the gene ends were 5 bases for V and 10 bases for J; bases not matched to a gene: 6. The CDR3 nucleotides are TGTGCCAGCAGCGGGACAGGGAACGCGTCACCCCTCCACTTT. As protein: CASSGTGNASPLHF.

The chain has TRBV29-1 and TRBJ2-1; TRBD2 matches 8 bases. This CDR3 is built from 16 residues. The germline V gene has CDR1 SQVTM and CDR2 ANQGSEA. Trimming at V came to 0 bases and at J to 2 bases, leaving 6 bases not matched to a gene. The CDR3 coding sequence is TGCAGCGTTGAAGATCTTCCGGGGGGGCCCTACAATGAGCAGTTCTTC. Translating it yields CSVEDLPGGPYNEQFF.

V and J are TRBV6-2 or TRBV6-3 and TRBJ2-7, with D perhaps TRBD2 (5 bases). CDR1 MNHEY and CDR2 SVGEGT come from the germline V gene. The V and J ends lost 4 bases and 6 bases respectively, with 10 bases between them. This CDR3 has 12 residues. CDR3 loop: CASSFEGGEQYV. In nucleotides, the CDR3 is TGTGCCAGCAGTTTTGAGGGCGGCGAGCAGTACGTC.

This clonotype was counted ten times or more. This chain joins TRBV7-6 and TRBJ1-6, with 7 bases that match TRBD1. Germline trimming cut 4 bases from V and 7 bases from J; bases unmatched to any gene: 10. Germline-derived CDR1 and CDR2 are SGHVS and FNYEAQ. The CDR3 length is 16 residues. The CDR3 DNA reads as TGTGCCAGCAGCTCGCCCCGAGGGACAGAGAATTCACCCCTCCACTTT. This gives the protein CASSSPRGTENSPLHF.

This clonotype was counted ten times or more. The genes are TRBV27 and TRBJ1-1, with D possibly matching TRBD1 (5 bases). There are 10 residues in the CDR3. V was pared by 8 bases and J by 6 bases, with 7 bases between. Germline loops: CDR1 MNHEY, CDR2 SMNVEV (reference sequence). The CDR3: CASVGAEAFF. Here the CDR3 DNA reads TGTGCCAGCGTGGGGGCTGAAGCTTTCTTT.

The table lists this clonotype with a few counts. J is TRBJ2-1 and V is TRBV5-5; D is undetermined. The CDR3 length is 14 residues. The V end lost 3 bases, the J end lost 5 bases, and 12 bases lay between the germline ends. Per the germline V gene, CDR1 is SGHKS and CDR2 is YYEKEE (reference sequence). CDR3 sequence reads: CASSSFRANNEQFF. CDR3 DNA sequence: TGTGCCAGCAGCTCATTCCGGGCCAACAATGAGCAGTTCTTC. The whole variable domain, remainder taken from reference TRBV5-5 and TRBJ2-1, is DAGVTQSPTHLIKTRGQQVTLRCSPISGHKSVSWYQQVLGQGPQFIFQYYEKEERGRGNFPDRFSARQFPNYSSELNVNALLLGDSALYLCASSSFRANNEQFFGPGTRLTVL.

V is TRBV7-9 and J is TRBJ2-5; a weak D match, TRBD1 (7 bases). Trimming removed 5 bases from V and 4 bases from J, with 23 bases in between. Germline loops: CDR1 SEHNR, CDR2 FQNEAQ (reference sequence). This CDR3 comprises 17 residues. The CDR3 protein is CASSRGTDTFLVETQYF. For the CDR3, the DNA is TGTGCCAGCAGCCGCGGGACAGACACCTTCCTGGTAGAGACCCAGTACTTC.

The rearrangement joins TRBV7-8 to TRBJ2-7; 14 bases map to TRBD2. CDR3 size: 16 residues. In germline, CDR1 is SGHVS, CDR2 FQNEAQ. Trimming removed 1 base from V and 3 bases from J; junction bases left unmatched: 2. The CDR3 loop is CASSLGTSGGIYEQYV. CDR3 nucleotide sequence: TGTGCCAGCAGCTTAGGGACTAGCGGGGGGATCTACGAGCAGTACGTC.

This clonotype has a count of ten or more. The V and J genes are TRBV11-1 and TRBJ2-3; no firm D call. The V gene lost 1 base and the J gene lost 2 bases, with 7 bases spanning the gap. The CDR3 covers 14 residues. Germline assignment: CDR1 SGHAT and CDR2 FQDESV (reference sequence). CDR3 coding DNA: TGTGCCAGCAGCTTAGGCCCCTACACAGATACGCAGTATTTT. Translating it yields CASSLGPYTDTQYF.

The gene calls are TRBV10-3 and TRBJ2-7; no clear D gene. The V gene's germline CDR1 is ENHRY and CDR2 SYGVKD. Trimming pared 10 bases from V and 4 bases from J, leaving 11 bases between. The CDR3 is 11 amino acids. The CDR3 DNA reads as TGTGCCACACAATGGGGTTACGAGCAGTACGTC. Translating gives CATQWGYEQYV.

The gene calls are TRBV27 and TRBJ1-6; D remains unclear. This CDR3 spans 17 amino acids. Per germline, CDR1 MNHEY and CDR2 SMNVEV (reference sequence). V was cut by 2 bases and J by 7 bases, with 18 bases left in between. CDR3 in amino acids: CASSLRGGDGRNSPLHF. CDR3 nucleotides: TGTGCCAGCAGTTTACGGGGTGGCGACGGTCGGAATTCACCCCTCCACTTT.

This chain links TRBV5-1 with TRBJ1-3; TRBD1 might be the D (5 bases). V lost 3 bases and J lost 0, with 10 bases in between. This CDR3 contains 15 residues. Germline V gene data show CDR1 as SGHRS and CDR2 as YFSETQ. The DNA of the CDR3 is TGCGCCAGCAGCTGGGACTTAAGCTCTGGAAACACCATATATTTT. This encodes CASSWDLSSGNTIYF.

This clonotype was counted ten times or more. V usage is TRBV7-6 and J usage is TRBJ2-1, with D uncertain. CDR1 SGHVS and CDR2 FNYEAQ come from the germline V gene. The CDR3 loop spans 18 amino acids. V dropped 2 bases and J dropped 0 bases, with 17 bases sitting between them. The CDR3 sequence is CASSLLGESRSSYNEQFF. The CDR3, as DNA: TGTGCCAGCAGCTTACTTGGTGAATCAAGGAGCTCCTACAATGAGCAGTTCTTC.

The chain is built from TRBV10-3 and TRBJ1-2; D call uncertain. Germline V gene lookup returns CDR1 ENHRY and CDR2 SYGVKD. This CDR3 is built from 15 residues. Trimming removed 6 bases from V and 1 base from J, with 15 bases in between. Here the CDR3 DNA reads TGTGCCATCAGCCCGCGACACAAATATAACTATGGCTACACCTTC. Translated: CAISPRHKYNYGYTF.

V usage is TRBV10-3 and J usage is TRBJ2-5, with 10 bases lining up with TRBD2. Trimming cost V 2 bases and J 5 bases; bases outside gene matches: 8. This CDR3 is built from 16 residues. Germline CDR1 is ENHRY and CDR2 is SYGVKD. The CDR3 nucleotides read TGTGCCATCAGTGAGAGGCTAGCGGGGGTTGGGGAGACCCAGTACTTC. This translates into CAISERLAGVGETQYF.

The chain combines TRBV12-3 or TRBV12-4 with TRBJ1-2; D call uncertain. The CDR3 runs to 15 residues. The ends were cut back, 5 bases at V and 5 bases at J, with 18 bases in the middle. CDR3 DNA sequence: TGTGCCAGCAGTCCCCAAGGGAGCTATAGGTATGGCTACACCTTC. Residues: CASSPQGSYRYGYTF.

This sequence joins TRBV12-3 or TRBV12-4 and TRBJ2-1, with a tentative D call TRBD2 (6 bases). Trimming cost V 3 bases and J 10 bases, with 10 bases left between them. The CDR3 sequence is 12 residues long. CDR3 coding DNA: TGTGCCAGCAGTTTTGGAGGGCCGGAGCAGTTCTTC. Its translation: CASSFGGPEQFF.

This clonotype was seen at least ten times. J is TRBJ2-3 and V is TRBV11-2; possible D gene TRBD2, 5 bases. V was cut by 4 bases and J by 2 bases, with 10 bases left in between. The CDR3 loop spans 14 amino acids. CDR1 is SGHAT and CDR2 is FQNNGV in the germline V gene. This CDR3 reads CASSSDYYTDTQYF. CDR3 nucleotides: TGTGCCAGCAGCTCAGACTACTACACAGATACGCAGTATTTT.

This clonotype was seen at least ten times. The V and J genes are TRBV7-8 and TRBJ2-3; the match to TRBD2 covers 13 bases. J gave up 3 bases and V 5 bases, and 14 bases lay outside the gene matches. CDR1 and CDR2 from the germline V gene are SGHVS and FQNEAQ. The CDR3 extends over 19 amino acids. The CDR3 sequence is CASSVVGGLAGRRTDTQYF. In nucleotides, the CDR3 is TGTGCCAGCAGCGTAGTAGGGGGACTAGCGGGGAGGCGAACAGATACGCAGTATTTT.